Sequencing of this T cell receptor beta chain was carried out in a study of Ad26.COV2.S vaccination and SARS-CoV-2 variants. Study information: Ad26.COV2.S arm of COV1001 included the donor. Study-level findings and limits: Reportedly, spike-specific CD8+ and CD4+ T cell responses achieved substantial breadth once vaccination had taken place. Across vaccine and placebo recipients, the breadth of non-spike TCRs was similar.

To note about this clone: The antigen is undetermined. This CDR3 is also generated by other DNA sequences in the sample.

Germline-derived CDR1 and CDR2 are SGHTA and FQGTGA. V gave up 2 bases and J gave up 3 bases, with 12 bases separating them. This CDR3 region has 15 residues. As for treatment: 15 to 20 received Ad26.COV2.S at low or high dose, single or two shots; about five received placebo; per-sample allocation not given. After the first vaccine or placebo injection, samples were drawn on day 63. Profiled with immunoSEQ multiplex PCR; TCRdb holds only in-frame clones, not every one. The sample has approximately 420,000 clones; 88% are singletons. Material: peripheral blood, obtained in a trial of Ad26.COV2.S vaccine versus placebo. The sequence came from a person between 18 and 65 years old who received the Ad26.COV2.S COVID-19 vaccine or a placebo. This chain connects TRBV7-3 to TRBJ2-3, with D unclear. CDR3 region: CASSLGDPRTDTQYF. In nucleotides, the CDR3 is TGTGCCAGCAGCTTAGGCGATCCCCGTACAGATACGCAGTATTTT.